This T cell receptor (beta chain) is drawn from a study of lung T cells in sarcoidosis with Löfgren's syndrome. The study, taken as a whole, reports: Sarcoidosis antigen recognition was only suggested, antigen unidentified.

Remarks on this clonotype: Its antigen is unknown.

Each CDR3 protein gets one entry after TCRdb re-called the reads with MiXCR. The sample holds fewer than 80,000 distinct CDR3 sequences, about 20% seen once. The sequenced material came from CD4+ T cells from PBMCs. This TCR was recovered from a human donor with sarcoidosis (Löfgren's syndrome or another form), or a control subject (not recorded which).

Written as DNA, the CDR3 is TGTGCCAGCAGCTCGGGCAGGGTGGAGACCCAGTACTTC. It encodes CASSSGRVETQYF. The chain carries TRBV7-2 and TRBJ2-5, with D perhaps TRBD1 (5 bases). The V end lost 4 bases, the J end lost 5 bases, and 11 bases lay between the germline ends. Germline values: CDR1 SGHTA, CDR2 FQGNSA. The CDR3 is 13 amino acids.